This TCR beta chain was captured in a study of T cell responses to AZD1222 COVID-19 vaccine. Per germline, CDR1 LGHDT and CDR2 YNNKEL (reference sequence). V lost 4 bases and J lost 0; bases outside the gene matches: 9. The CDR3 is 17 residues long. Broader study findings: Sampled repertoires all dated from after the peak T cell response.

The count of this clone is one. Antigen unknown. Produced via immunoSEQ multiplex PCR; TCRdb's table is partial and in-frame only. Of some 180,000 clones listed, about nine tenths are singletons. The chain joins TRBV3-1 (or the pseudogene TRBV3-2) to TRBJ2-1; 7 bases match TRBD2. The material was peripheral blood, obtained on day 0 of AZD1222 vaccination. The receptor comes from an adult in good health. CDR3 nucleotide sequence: TGTGCCAGCAGCCCACAGCGGGGTCCTAGCTCCTACAATGAGCAGTTCTTC. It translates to CASSPQRGPSSYNEQFF.